Shown below are 17 T cell receptor beta chains from a single sample sequenced in a study of blood T cells in healthy people across ages. The second PCR ran about 6 to 12 cycles with a sample-barcoded 5' primer and J-beta primers. TCRdb ran MiXCR on the 5' RACE reads and lists one entry per CDR3 protein. The sample carries hundreds of thousands of distinct CDR3 sequences, about 62% recorded once. Sequencing was carried out using blood. Source of these receptors: a man younger than 40 in good health.

The genes are TRBV12-3 or TRBV12-4 and TRBJ2-7; 15 bases map to TRBD2. The J call is doubtful: the DNA matches TRBJ2-5 better. This CDR3 comprises 21 residues. CDR3 DNA sequence: TGTGCCAGCAGTTTAGCGACATTTGGACTAGCGGGAGGGCCTTGGGCGGAGACCCAGTACTTC. Translation gives CASSLATFGLAGGPWAETQYF.

V gene TRBV11-2 combines with J gene TRBJ2-7, with 10 bases lining up with TRBD2. After removal of 5 bases from V and 1 base from J, the junction contained 5 bases not matched to a gene. The CDR3 is made up of 15 amino acids. The germline CDR1 and CDR2 sequences are SGHAT and FQNNGV. CDR3 in amino acids: CASSGLADDSYEQYF. DNA for the CDR3: TGTGCCAGCAGCGGACTAGCGGACGATTCCTACGAGCAGTACTTC.

The V call is TRBV12-3 or TRBV12-4, the J call TRBJ2-3; tentative D call: TRBD1 (6 bases). Trimming stripped 3 bases from V and 5 bases from J, with 9 bases between. This CDR3 contains 13 residues. The CDR3 region is CASSFEGVDTQYF. Here the CDR3 DNA reads TGTGCCAGCAGTTTTGAGGGGGTAGATACGCAGTATTTT.

V is TRBV2 and J is TRBJ1-6; D gene uncertain. The germline V gene encodes CDR1 SNHLY and CDR2 FYNNEI. The CDR3 has 14 amino acids. Trimming stripped 7 bases from V and 11 bases from J, with 18 bases between. The CDR3 DNA reads as TGTGCCAGCACCTCCCACCGGAGCGCGACACCCCTCCACTTT. Protein product: CASTSHRSATPLHF.

The V call is TRBV6-4, the J call TRBJ2-3, with TRBD1 matching over 8 bases. Germline V CDR1 and CDR2: MRHNA, SNTAGT. This CDR3 is 16 amino acids long. V lost 4 bases and J lost 2; bases outside the gene matches: 8. CDR3 DNA sequence: TGTGCCAGCAGTGTCGGACAGGGCCTCTACACAGATACGCAGTATTTT. It translates to CASSVGQGLYTDTQYF.

This clonotype appeared a few times. This chain links TRBV20-1 with TRBJ1-2; 9 bases are shared with TRBD1. CDR1 and CDR2 (germline): DFQATT, SNEGSKA (reference sequence). Losses at the gene ends were 6 bases for V and 3 bases for J; bases not matched to a gene: 11. The CDR3 totals 15 residues. The CDR3 nucleotides are TGCAGTGCCCAGGTGGGACAGGGTGGGTACTATGGCTACACCTTC. This codes for CSAQVGQGGYYGYTF.

This chain links TRBV27 with TRBJ2-6; D unclear. The V end was cut by 6 bases, the J end by 0 bases, with 21 bases between. Per germline, CDR1 MNHEY and CDR2 SMNVEV (reference sequence). This CDR3 has 19 residues. This chain's CDR3 is CASSRLTRVDASGANVLTF. The DNA of the CDR3 is TGTGCCAGCAGCCGACTGACCCGGGTGGATGCCTCTGGGGCCAACGTCCTGACTTTC.

This clonotype was observed a handful of times. The rearrangement joins TRBV20-1 to TRBJ2-5; TRBD1 matches at 7 bases. The tail of the sequence fits TRBJ2-7 better, so the J call may be wrong. Germline CDR1 and CDR2: DFQATT and SNEGSKA (reference sequence). This CDR3 has 13 amino acids. The CDR3 sequence is CSASRGQSYEQYF. CDR3 in DNA: TGCAGTGCTTCAAGGGGGCAGTCCTACGAGCAGTACTTC.

In its sample, this clonotype was seen once. The junction shows a germline mismatch at one end, possibly a read error. The rearrangement uses TRBV27 and TRBJ2-5; D call uncertain. Germline assignment: CDR1 MNHEY and CDR2 SMNVEV (reference sequence). This CDR3 contains 14 residues. The CDR3 here is CVSSFIGSQQKQYF. In DNA form, the CDR3 reads TGTGTCAGCAGTTTCATCGGCAGCCAACAGAAGCAGTACTTC.

This clonotype was counted a few times. This rearrangement joins TRBV27 to TRBJ2-1, with D perhaps TRBD1 or TRBD2 (5 bases each). This CDR3 has 16 residues. CDR1 is MNHEY, CDR2 SMNVEV, per germline (reference sequence). V lost 5 bases and J 1 base, leaving 15 bases between the germline ends. The CDR3 sequence is CASSMLGTLSYNEQFF. Here the CDR3 DNA reads TGTGCCAGCAGTATGCTCGGGACCCTTTCCTACAATGAGCAGTTCTTC.

This sequence joins TRBV20-1 and TRBJ2-5; no firm D call. The CDR3 extends over 15 amino acids. Germline CDR1 reads DFQATT; CDR2 reads SNEGSKA (reference sequence). Trimming removed 6 bases from V and 0 bases from J, with 17 bases in between. The CDR3 reads CSALRPRLYQETQYF. The CDR3 nucleotides are TGCAGTGCCCTCCGGCCTAGACTGTACCAAGAGACCCAGTACTTC.

This clonotype appeared a few times. This chain's CDR3 is CATSREGYNEQFF. DNA for the CDR3: TGTGCCACCAGCAGAGAAGGATACAATGAGCAGTTCTTC. This sequence joins TRBV15 and TRBJ2-1; the D is unclear. Per germline, CDR1 LNHNV and CDR2 YYDKDF (reference sequence). Trimming took 0 bases from V and 4 from J, leaving 4 bases between them. This CDR3 has 13 residues.

The chain is built from TRBV6-2 or TRBV6-3 and TRBJ1-2; D is perhaps TRBD1 (5 bases). The CDR3 runs to 13 residues. Looked up from germline, CDR1 is MNHEY and CDR2 is SVGEGT. V gave up 6 bases and J gave up 2 bases, with 10 bases separating them. The CDR3: CASRDNLNYGYTF. The CDR3, as DNA: TGTGCCAGCAGGGACAACCTCAACTATGGCTACACCTTC.

The count of this clonotype is one. The chain joins TRBV7-9 to TRBJ2-3; 7 bases match TRBD1. Germline lookup yields CDR1 SEHNR and CDR2 FQNEAQ (reference sequence). V trimming: 3 bases; J trimming: 2 bases; junction bases outside the gene matches: 5. The CDR3 sequence is 15 residues long. DNA of the CDR3: TGTGCCAGCAGCTTCCGGGACAGAAACACAGATACGCAGTATTTT. It encodes CASSFRDRNTDTQYF. Based on the CDR3 plus reference TRBV7-9 and TRBJ2-3, the full variable domain is DTGVSQNPRHKITKRGQNVTFRCDPISEHNRLYWYRQTLGQGPEFLTYFQNEAQLEKSRLLSDRFSAERPKGSFSTLEIQRTEQGDSAMYLCASSFRDRNTDTQYFGPGTRLTVL.

V usage is TRBV3-1 and J usage is TRBJ2-7, with TRBD2 matching over 9 bases. The CDR3 is 17 residues long. V lost 0 bases to trimming and J lost 7 bases; unmatched junction nucleotides: 13. Looked up from germline, CDR1 is LGHDT and CDR2 is YNNKEL (reference sequence). The CDR3 nucleotides are TGTGCCAGCAGCCAAGATGTGGTTAGCGGGAGCTCCAATGAGCAGTACTTC. This encodes CASSQDVVSGSSNEQYF.

This clonotype was counted a few times. The chain uses TRBV20-1 and TRBJ2-5, with 8 bases matching TRBD2. Gene TRBJ2-7 matches the end of the DNA better, so the J call may be wrong. The germline V gene has CDR1 DFQATT and CDR2 SNEGSKA (reference sequence). CDR3 length: 16 amino acids. The CDR3 protein is CSARDREGFMSYEQYF. DNA for the CDR3: TGCAGTGCTAGAGATCGGGAGGGGTTCATGTCGTACGAGCAGTACTTC.

The chain links TRBV7-2 to TRBJ1-2; 9 nucleotides match TRBD1. J was trimmed by 5 bases and V by 1 base; bases with no gene match: 8. CDR1 SGHTA and CDR2 FQGNSA come from the germline V gene. The CDR3 spans 16 residues. The CDR3 bases are TGTGCCAGCAGCTTAGTGGGGCCCGGGACAGGGTATGGCTACACCTTC. Its translation: CASSLVGPGTGYGYTF.